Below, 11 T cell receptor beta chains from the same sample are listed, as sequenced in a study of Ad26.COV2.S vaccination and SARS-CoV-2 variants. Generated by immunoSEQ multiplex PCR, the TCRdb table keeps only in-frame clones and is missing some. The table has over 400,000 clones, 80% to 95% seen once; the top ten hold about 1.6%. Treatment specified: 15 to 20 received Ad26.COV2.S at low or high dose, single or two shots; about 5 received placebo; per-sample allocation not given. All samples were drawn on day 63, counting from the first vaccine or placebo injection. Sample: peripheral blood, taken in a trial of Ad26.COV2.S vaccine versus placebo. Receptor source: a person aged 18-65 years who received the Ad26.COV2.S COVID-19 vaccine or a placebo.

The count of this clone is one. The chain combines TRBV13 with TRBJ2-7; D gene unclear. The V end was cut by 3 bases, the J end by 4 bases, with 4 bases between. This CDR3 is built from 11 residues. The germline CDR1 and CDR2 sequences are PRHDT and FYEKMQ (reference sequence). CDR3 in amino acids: CASSFKYEQYF. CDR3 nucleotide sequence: TGTGCCAGCAGCTTTAAATACGAGCAGTACTTC.

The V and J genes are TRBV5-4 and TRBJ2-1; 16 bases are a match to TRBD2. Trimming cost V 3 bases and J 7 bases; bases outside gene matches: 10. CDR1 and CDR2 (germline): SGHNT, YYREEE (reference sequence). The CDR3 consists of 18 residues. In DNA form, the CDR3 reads TGTGCCAGCAGCTCAGAGGGACTAGCGGGGGGGTCGGGTAATGAGCAGTTCTTC. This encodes CASSSEGLAGGSGNEQFF.

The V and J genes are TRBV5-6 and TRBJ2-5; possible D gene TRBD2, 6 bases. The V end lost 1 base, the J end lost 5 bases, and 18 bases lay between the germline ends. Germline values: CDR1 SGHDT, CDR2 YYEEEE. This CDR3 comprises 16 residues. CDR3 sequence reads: CASSLLRGSTGETQYF. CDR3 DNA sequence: TGTGCCAGCAGCTTGTTGCGGGGCTCGACTGGGGAGACCCAGTACTTC.

The CDR3 sequence: CASSFANQQWNEQFF. The CDR3 DNA follows: TGTGCCAGCTCATTTGCGAACCAACAGTGGAATGAGCAGTTCTTC. J is TRBJ2-1 and V is TRBV28; D unresolved. The germline CDR1 and CDR2 sequences are MDHEN and SYDVKM. The CDR3 contains 15 residues. Trimming removed 8 bases from V and 7 bases from J, with 21 bases in between. The full variable domain, completed using reference TRBV28 and TRBJ2-1, is DVKVTQSSRYLVKRTGEKVFLECVQDMDHENMFWYRQDPGLGLRLIYFSYDVKMKEKGDIPEGYSVSREKKERFSLILESASTNQTSMYLCASSFANQQWNEQFFGPGTRLTVL.

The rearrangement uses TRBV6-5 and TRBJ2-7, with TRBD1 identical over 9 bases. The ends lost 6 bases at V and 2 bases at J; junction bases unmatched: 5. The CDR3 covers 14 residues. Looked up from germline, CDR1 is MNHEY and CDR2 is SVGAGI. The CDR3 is CASSRRTGAYEQYF. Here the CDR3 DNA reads TGTGCCAGCAGCCGCCGGACAGGGGCCTACGAGCAGTACTTC.

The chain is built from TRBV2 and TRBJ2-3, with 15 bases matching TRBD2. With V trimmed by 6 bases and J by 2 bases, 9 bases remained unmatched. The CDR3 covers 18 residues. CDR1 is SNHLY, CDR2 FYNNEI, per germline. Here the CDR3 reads CASRDGLAGGAHTDTQYF. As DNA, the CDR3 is TGTGCCAGCAGAGATGGACTAGCGGGGGGGGCCCACACAGATACGCAGTATTTT.

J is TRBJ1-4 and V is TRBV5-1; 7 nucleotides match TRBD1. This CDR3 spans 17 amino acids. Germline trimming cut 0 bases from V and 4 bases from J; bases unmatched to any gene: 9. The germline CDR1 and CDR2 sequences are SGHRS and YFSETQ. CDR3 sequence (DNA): TGCGCCAGCAGCTTGGGGCGTCCGACAGGGATTAATGAAAAACTGTTTTTT. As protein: CASSLGRPTGINEKLFF.

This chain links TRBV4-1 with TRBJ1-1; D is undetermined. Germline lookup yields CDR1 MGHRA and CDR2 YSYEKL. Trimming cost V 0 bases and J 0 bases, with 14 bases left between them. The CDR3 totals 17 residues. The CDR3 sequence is CASSQEELSSLNTEAFF. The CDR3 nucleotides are TGCGCCAGCAGCCAAGAGGAATTGAGCTCTTTGAACACTGAAGCTTTCTTT.

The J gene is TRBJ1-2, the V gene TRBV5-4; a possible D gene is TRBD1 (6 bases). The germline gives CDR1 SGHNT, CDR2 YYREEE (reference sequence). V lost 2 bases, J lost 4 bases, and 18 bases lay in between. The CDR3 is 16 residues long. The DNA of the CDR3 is TGTGCCAGCAGCTTAGGGGGGGCTCAACTTAGCTATGGCTACACCTTC. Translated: CASSLGGAQLSYGYTF.

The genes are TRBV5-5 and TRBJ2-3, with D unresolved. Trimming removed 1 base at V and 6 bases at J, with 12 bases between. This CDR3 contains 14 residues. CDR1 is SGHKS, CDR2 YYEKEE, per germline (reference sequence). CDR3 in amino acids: CASSLWEIRDTQYF. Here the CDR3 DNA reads TGTGCCAGCAGCTTGTGGGAAATCCGCGATACGCAGTATTTT.

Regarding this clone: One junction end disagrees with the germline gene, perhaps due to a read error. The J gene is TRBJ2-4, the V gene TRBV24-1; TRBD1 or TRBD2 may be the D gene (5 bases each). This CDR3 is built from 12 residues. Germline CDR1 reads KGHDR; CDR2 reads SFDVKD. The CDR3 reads CATSDSGPFFHF. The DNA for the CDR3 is TGTGCCACCAGTGATTCGGGACCTTTTTTCCACTTC.